This T cell receptor (beta chain) is drawn from a study of early stage breast cancer tumors. The overall study: Most of the 16 invasive tumors were ER+, PR+ and HER2-. General study findings and limits: Bulk DNA sequencing of unsorted cells missed chain pairing and markers.

This CDR3 is built from 17 residues. V lost 1 base to trimming and J lost 0 bases, with 13 bases between them. The germline gives CDR1 KGHSH, CDR2 LQKENI. Produced via immunoSEQ multiplex PCR; TCRdb's table is partial and in-frame only. The sample shows about 50,000 clones, approximately 80% of them seen only once. A note on this clone: Its target is not known.

This rearrangement joins TRBV18 to TRBJ1-3, with a weak D call TRBD1 (6 bases). The sample taken for sequencing was blood. This receptor was taken from a person between 50 and 60 years old with breast cancer. The CDR3 is CASSPRGQSLSGNTIYF. In DNA, the CDR3 is TGTGCCAGCTCACCACGTGGACAGTCCCTCTCTGGAAACACCATATATTTT.